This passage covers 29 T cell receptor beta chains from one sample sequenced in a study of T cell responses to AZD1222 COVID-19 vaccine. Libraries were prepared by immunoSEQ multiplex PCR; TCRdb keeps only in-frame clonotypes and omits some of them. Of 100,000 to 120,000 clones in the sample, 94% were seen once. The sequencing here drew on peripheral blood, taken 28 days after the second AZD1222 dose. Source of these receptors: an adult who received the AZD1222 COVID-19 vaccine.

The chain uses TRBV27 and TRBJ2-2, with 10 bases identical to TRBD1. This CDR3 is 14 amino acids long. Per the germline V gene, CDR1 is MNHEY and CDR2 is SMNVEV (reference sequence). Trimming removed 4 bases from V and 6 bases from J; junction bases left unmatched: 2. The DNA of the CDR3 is TGTGCCAGCAGTTCAGGACAGGGGGCCGGGGAGCTGTTTTTT. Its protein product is CASSSGQGAGELFF.

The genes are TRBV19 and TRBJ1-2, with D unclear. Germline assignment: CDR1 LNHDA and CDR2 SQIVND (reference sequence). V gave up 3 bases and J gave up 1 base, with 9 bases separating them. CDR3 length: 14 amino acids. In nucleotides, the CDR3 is TGTGCCAGTAGTATCACGGGTGTTAACTATGGCTACACCTTC. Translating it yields CASSITGVNYGYTF.

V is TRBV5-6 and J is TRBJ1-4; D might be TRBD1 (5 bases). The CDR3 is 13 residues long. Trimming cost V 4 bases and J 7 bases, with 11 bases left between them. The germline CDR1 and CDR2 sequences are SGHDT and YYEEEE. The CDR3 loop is CASSQMGGEKLFF. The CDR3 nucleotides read TGTGCCAGCAGCCAAATGGGGGGTGAAAAACTGTTTTTT.

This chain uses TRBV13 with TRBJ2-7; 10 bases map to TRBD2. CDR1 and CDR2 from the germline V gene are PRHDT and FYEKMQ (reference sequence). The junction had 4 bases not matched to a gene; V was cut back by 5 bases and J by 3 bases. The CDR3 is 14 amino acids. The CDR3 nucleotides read TGTGCCAGCAGCCCAGCGGGAGGGGGCTACGAGCAGTACTTC. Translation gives CASSPAGGGYEQYF.

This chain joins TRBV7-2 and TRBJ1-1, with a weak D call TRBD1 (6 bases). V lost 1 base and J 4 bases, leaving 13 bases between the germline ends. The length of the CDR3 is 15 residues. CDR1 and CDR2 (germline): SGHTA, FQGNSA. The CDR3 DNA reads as TGTGCCAGCAGCTTAGTGGCGGGGGGCGGCACTGAAGCTTTCTTT. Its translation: CASSLVAGGGTEAFF.

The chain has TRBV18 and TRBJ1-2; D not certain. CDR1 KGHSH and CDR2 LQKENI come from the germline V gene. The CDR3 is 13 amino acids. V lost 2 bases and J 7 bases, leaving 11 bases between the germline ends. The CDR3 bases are TGTGCCAGCTCACCAAGGACCGCTTCTGGCTACACCTTC. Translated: CASSPRTASGYTF. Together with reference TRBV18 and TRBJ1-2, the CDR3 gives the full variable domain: NAGVMQNPRHLVRRRGQEARLRCSPMKGHSHVYWYRQLPEEGLKFMVYLQKENIIDESGMPKERFSAEFPKEGPSILRIQQVVRGDSAAYFCASSPRTASGYTFGSGTRLTVV.

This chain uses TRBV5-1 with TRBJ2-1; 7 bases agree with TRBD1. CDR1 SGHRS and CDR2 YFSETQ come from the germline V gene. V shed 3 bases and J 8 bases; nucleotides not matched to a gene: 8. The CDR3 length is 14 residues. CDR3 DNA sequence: TGCGCCAGCAGCTGGTGGACAGGAAATGATGAGCAGTTCTTC. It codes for CASSWWTGNDEQFF.

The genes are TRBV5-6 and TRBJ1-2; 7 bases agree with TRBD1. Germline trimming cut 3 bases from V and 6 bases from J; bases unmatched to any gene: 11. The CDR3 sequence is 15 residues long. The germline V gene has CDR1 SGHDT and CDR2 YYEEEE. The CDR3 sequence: CASSSRDRGPDGYTF. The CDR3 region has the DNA TGTGCCAGCAGCTCCCGGGACAGAGGACCCGATGGCTACACCTTC.

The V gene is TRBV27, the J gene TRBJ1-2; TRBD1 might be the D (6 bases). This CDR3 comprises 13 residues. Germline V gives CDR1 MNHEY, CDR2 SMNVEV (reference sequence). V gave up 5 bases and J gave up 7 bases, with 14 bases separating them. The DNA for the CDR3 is TGTGCCAGCAGTCCGGGGACACTACCTGGCTACACCTTC. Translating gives CASSPGTLPGYTF.

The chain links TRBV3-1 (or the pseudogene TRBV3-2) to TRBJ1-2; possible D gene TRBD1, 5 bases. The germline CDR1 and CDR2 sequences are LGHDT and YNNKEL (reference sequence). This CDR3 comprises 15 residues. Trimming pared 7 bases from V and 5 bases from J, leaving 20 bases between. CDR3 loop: CASTIARRGKYGYTF. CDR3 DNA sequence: TGTGCCAGCACCATAGCCAGGAGGGGAAAGTATGGCTACACCTTC.

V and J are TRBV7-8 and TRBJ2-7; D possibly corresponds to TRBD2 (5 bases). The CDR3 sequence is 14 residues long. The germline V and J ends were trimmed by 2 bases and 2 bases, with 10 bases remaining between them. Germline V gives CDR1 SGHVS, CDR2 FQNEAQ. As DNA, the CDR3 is TGTGCCAGCAGCTTAAGGAGGATCCCCTACGAGCAGTACTTC. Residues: CASSLRRIPYEQYF.

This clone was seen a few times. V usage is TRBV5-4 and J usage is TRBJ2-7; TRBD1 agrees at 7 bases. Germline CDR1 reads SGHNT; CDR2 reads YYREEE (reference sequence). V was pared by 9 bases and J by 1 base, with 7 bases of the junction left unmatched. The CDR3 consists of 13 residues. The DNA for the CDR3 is TGTGCCACAACGCAGGGGGTGTCCTACGAGCAGTACTTC. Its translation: CATTQGVSYEQYF.

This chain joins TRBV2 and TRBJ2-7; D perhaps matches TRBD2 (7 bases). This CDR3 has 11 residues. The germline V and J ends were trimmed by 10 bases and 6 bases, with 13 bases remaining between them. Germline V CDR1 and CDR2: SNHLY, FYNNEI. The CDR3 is CATWAGAEQYF. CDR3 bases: TGTGCCACCTGGGCGGGGGCCGAGCAGTACTTC.

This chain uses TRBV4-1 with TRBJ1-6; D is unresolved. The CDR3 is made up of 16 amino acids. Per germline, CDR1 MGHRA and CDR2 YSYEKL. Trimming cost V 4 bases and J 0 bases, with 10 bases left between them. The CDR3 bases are TGCGCCAGCAGCCCTAGTACACGCTCCTATAATTCACCCCTCCACTTT. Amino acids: CASSPSTRSYNSPLHF.

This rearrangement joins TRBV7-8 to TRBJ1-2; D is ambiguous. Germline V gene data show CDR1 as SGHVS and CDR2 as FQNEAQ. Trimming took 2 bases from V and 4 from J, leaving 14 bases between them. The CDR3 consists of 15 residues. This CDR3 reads CASSLSVHKPYGYTF. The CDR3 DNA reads TGTGCCAGCAGCTTATCCGTACATAAACCCTATGGCTACACCTTC. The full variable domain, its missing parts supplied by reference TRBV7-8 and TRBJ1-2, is GAGVSQSPRYKVAKRGQDVALRCDPISGHVSLFWYQQALGQGPEFLTYFQNEAQLDKSGLPSDRFFAERPEGSVSTLKIQRTQQEDSAVYLCASSLSVHKPYGYTFGSGTRLTVV.

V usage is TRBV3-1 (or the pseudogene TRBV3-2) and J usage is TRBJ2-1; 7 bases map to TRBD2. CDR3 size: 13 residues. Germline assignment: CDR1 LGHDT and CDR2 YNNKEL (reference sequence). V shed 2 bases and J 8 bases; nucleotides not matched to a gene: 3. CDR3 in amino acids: CASSQYLADEQFF. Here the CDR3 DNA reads TGTGCCAGCAGCCAATATCTAGCGGATGAGCAGTTCTTC.

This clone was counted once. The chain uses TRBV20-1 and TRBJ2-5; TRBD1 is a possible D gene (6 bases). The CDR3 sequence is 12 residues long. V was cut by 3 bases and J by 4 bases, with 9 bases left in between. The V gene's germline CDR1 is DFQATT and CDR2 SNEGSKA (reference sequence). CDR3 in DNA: TGCAGTGCTAGTTCCAGGGGAGAGACCCAGTACTTC. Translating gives CSASSRGETQYF.

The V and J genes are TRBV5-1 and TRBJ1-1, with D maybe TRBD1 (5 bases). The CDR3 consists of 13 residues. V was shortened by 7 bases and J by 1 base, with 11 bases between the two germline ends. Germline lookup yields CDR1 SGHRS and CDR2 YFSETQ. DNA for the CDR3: TGCGCCAGCGTTGACAGAACGAACACTGAAGCTTTCTTT. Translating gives CASVDRTNTEAFF.

The CDR3: CASSLVRTTRNEQFF. The CDR3 nucleotides read TGTGCCAGCAGCTTAGTCCGGACTACAAGGAATGAGCAGTTCTTC. The V call is TRBV11-2, the J call TRBJ2-1; possible D gene TRBD2, 6 bases. From germline, CDR1 is SGHAT and CDR2 FQNNGV. This CDR3 is 15 amino acids long. V dropped 1 base and J dropped 7 bases, with 14 bases sitting between them.

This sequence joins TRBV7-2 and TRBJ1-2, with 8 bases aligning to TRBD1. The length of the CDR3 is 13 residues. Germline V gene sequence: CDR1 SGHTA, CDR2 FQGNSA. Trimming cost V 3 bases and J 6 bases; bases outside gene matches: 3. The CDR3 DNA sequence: TGTGCCAGCAGCTTTGGACAGGGCCATGGCTACACCTTC. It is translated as CASSFGQGHGYTF.

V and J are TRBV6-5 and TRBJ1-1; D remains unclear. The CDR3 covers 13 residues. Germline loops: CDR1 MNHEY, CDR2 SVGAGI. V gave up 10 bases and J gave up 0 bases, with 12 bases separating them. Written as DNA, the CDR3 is TGTGCCACCAAAGGACGCCTGAACACTGAAGCTTTCTTT. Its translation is CATKGRLNTEAFF.

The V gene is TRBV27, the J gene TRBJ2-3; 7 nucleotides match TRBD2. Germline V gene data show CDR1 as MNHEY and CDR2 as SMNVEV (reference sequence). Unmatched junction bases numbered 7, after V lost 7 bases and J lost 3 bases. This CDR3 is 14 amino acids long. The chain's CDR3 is CASTPYSGTDTQYF. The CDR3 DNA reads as TGTGCCAGCACCCCCTATAGCGGGACAGATACGCAGTATTTT.

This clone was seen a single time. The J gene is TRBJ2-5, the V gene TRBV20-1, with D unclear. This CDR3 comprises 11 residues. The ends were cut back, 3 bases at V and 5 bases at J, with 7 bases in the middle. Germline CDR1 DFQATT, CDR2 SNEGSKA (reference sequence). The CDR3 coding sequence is TGCAGTGCTAGCCCGCGGGAGACCCAGTACTTC. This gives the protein CSASPRETQYF.

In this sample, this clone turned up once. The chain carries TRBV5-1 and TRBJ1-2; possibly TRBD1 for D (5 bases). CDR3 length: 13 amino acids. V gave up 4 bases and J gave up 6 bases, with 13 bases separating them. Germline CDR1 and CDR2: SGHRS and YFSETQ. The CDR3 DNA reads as TGCGCCAGCAGCCTCGGGATAGGGGATGGCTACACCTTC. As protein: CASSLGIGDGYTF.

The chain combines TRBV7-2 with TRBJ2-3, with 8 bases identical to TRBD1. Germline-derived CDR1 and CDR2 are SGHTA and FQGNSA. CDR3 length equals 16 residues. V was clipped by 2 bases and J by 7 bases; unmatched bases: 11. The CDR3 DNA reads TGTGCCAGCAGCTTATACGCCAGGGGGCGATTGAATACGCAGTATTTT. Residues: CASSLYARGRLNTQYF.

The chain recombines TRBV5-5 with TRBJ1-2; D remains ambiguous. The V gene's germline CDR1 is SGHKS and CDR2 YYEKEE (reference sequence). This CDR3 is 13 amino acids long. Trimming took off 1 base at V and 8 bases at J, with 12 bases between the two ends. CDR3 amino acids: CASSLRHGEGYTF. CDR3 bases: TGTGCCAGCAGCTTGCGGCACGGGGAAGGCTACACCTTC.

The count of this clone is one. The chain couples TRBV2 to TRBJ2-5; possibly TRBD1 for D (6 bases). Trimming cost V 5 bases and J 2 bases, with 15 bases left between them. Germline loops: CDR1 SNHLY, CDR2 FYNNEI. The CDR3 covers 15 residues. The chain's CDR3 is CASSPGQYLQETQYF. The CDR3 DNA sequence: TGTGCCAGCAGTCCTGGACAGTATTTACAAGAGACCCAGTACTTC.

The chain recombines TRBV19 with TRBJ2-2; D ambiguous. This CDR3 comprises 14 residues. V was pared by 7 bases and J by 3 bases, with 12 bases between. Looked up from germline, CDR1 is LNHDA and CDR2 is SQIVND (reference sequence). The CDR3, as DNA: TGTGCCAGTACCGCCTCGACACACACCGGGGAGCTGTTTTTT. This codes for CASTASTHTGELFF.

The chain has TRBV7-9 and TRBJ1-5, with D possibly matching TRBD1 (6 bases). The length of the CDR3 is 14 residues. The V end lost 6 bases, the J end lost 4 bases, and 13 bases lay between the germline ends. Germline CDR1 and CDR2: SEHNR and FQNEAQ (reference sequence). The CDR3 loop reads CASSGGTSNQPQHF. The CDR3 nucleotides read TGTGCCAGCAGTGGAGGGACAAGTAATCAGCCCCAGCATTTT. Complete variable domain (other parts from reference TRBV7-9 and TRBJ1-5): DTGVSQNPRHKITKRGQNVTFRCDPISEHNRLYWYRQTLGQGPEFLTYFQNEAQLEKSRLLSDRFSAERPKGSFSTLEIQRTEQGDSAMYLCASSGGTSNQPQHFGDGTRLSIL.